This T cell receptor beta chain was recorded in a study of cytomegalovirus exposure and HLA in healthy donors. Study results and caveats: Association of a missense DCLRE1C variant with TCR beta V- and J-gene trimming was reported in a later analysis.

V was shortened by 4 bases and J by 4 bases, with 31 bases between the two germline ends. CDR1 is SGDLS and CDR2 is YYNGEE in the germline V gene. CDR3 length: 20 amino acids. Healthy bone marrow donors made up the donor group. Concerning this clone: Its target is unknown.

It was with 60 Vbeta and 13 Jbeta primers that the PCR ran. Clones were read by immunoSEQ multiplex PCR, and TCRdb kept only the in-frame ones, dropping some. The table for this sample gives about 74,000 clones. Sequenced: PBMCs. The chain combines TRBV9 with TRBJ2-3; D perhaps matches TRBD2 (6 bases). The origin of this receptor is a female donor in good health and CMV-seropositive. The CDR3 here is CASSTNRDSKGGVSPDTQYF. CDR3 nucleotides: TGTGCCAGCAGCACCAACCGGGACTCAAAGGGAGGAGTTAGCCCAGATACGCAGTATTTT. The full variable domain, its missing parts supplied by reference TRBV9 and TRBJ2-3, is DSGVTQTPKHLITATGQRVTLRCSPRSGDLSVYWYQQSLDQGLQFLIQYYNGEERAKGNILERFSAQQFPDLHSELNLSSLELGDSALYFCASSTNRDSKGGVSPDTQYFGPGTRLTVL.